The 9 T cell receptor beta chains below were found in one sample sequenced in a study of blood T cell repertoires in COVID-19. The repertoire was sequenced with immunoSEQ multiplex PCR; TCRdb's copy has only in-frame clones and lacks some. This repertoire shows tens of thousands of clones, 85% to 90% found once; its top ten account for 3.9%. The sequenced sample consisted of peripheral blood. The receptors shown here come from a human donor in a cohort sampled during active COVID-19.

V usage is TRBV14 and J usage is TRBJ2-7; 9 bases match TRBD2. The CDR3 has 16 residues. Germline V gene lookup returns CDR1 SGHDN and CDR2 FVKESK. The V segment lost 0 bases and the J segment 6 bases; nucleotides outside the gene matches: 9. As DNA, the CDR3 is TGTGCCAGCAGCCAAGATCTAGCGGGGCATATCGCCGAGCAGTACTTC. Translating it yields CASSQDLAGHIAEQYF.

V is TRBV9 and J is TRBJ1-1; D gene ambiguous. V was pared by 2 bases and J by 6 bases, with 20 bases between. The CDR3 has 16 residues. Germline V CDR1 and CDR2: SGDLS, YYNGEE. CDR3 sequence reads: CASSVEPGGGIAEAFF. In nucleotides, the CDR3 is TGTGCCAGCAGCGTTGAACCCGGTGGAGGAATTGCTGAAGCTTTCTTT.

The gene calls are TRBV18 and TRBJ2-2; D remains ambiguous. The germline gives CDR1 KGHSH, CDR2 LQKENI. Deletions cut 8 bases from V and 0 bases from J, with 16 bases between. The CDR3 has 16 residues. CDR3 DNA: TGTGCCAGCCATTCCTTTGAAGCCGCGAACACCGGGGAGCTGTTTTTT. It encodes CASHSFEAANTGELFF.

J is TRBJ1-1 and V is TRBV9; TRBD1 aligns across 10 bases. The CDR3 contains 17 residues. Per the germline V gene, CDR1 is SGDLS and CDR2 is YYNGEE. J gave up 1 base and V 2 bases, and 8 bases lay outside the gene matches. The CDR3 DNA reads as TGTGCCAGCAGCGTGCCTTGGGACAGGGGAGGGAACACTGAAGCTTTCTTT. Residues: CASSVPWDRGGNTEAFF.

The chain joins TRBV12-3 or TRBV12-4 to TRBJ1-2, with D perhaps TRBD1 (5 bases). Trimming stripped 2 bases from V and 7 bases from J, with 8 bases between. The CDR3 contains 12 residues. CDR3 amino acids: CASSLQGFGYTF. The CDR3 nucleotides are TGTGCCAGCAGTTTACAGGGATTTGGCTACACCTTC.

The V and J genes are TRBV6-2 or TRBV6-3 and TRBJ2-1; a weak D match, TRBD2 (5 bases). V lost 2 bases and J 5 bases, leaving 13 bases between the germline ends. CDR1 is MNHEY and CDR2 is SVGEGT in the germline V gene. The CDR3 is made up of 15 amino acids. In DNA form, the CDR3 reads TGTGCCAGCAGTTACCTGAGGGAATTAGACAATGAGCAGTTCTTC. Protein sequence: CASSYLRELDNEQFF.

The J gene is TRBJ2-1, the V gene TRBV27, with 9 positions matching TRBD2. Trimming cost V 10 bases and J 6 bases; bases outside gene matches: 16. CDR3 length: 16 residues. CDR1 is MNHEY, CDR2 SMNVEV, per germline (reference sequence). CDR3 DNA sequence: TGTGCCACTTCCGGGTGGGGGCTAGCGGGGTCCAATGAGCAGTTCTTC. Translated: CATSGWGLAGSNEQFF.

The genes are TRBV7-8 and TRBJ2-5; TRBD2 agrees at 9 bases. The CDR3 totals 17 residues. Looked up from germline, CDR1 is SGHVS and CDR2 is FQNEAQ. The V segment lost 1 base and the J segment 5 bases; nucleotides outside the gene matches: 11. CDR3 residues: CASSLGLRERGVETQYF. CDR3 DNA sequence: TGTGCCAGCAGCTTAGGCCTGCGGGAGCGGGGGGTGGAGACCCAGTACTTC.

The chain couples TRBV28 to TRBJ1-2; maybe TRBD1 (5 bases). The CDR3 loop spans 13 amino acids. CDR1 and CDR2 from the germline V gene are MDHEN and SYDVKM. Trimming took off 7 bases at V and 7 bases at J, with 16 bases between the two ends. The CDR3 DNA reads as TGTGCCAGCACCCGGAGGGGTCGGGGTGGCTACACCTTC. This translates into CASTRRGRGGYTF.